The 19 T cell receptor beta chains given below trace back to one sample, sequenced in a study of identical twins. TCRdb ran MiXCR on the 5' RACE reads and lists one entry per CDR3 protein. Of 200,000 to 250,000 distinct CDR3 sequences detected, 6.5% to 9% appear once; the ten largest clones hold over 5%. This sample was shared with a second study, whose subject was yellow fever vaccine responses in identical twins.

Source material: CD8+ T cells sorted from blood. These receptors were taken from a woman aged 18-29 years in good health.

The chain combines TRBV20-1 with TRBJ2-7; TRBD2 aligns across 10 bases. CDR3 size: 14 residues. The V segment lost 4 bases and the J segment 3 bases; nucleotides outside the gene matches: 6. CDR1 and CDR2 from the germline V gene are DFQATT and SNEGSKA (reference sequence). Here the CDR3 DNA reads TGCAGTGCTATTCCACTAGCGGGACTCTACGAGCAGTACTTC. Translating it yields CSAIPLAGLYEQYF.

As DNA, the CDR3 is TGTGCCATCAGCGAAGGACTAGCGGGGGGCCTGAGCTCCTACGAGCAGTACGTC. Protein product: CAISEGLAGGLSSYEQYV. The chain employs TRBV10-3 and TRBJ2-7; 14 positions agree with TRBD2. V was clipped by 6 bases and J by 0 bases; unmatched bases: 10. CDR1 and CDR2 (germline): ENHRY, SYGVKD. CDR3 length: 18 amino acids.

This clonotype has at least ten counts. The chain joins TRBV12-3 or TRBV12-4 to TRBJ1-2; the D gene is possibly TRBD1 (6 bases). V lost 8 bases and J lost 6, with 16 bases in between. The CDR3 extends over 13 amino acids. As DNA, the CDR3 is TGTGCCAGCGACGAAAAGGCAGGGGATGGCTACACCTTC. Its protein is CASDEKAGDGYTF.

The sample holds a few counts of this clonotype. This sequence may be a read error, since a much larger clone differs from it by one base. The gene calls are TRBV29-1 and TRBJ2-1, with TRBD1 matching over 10 bases. The CDR3 contains 14 residues. Losses at the gene ends were 5 bases for V and 9 bases for J; bases not matched to a gene: 10. Germline CDR1 SQVTM, CDR2 ANQGSEA. The DNA of the CDR3 is TGCAGCGTTCAAACATGGACAGGGGGTAGTGAGCAGTTCTTC. It codes for CSVQTWTGGSEQFF.

This chain joins TRBV20-1 and TRBJ2-7; 10 bases agree with TRBD1. The V segment lost 6 bases and the J segment 2 bases; nucleotides outside the gene matches: 4. Germline V gene sequence: CDR1 DFQATT, CDR2 SNEGSKA (reference sequence). This CDR3 has 13 amino acids. For the CDR3, the DNA is TGCAGTGCCCGGACAGGGGGGGCCTACGAGCAGTACGTC. Its translation is CSARTGGAYEQYV.

The V call is TRBV10-3, the J call TRBJ2-3; 8 bases agree with TRBD1. This CDR3 is 15 amino acids long. Germline V CDR1 and CDR2: ENHRY, SYGVKD. Germline trimming cut 2 bases from V and 3 bases from J; bases unmatched to any gene: 4. In nucleotides, the CDR3 is TGTGCCATCAGTGAGGGGCAGGGGGCGACAGATACGCAGTATTTT. This codes for CAISEGQGATDTQYF.

In this sample, this clonotype turned up many times. DNA of the CDR3: TGCAGCGGGACGGGACTAGCGGGAGACCCCTACGAGCAGTACTTC. This sequence encodes CSGTGLAGDPYEQYF. The V and J genes are TRBV29-1 and TRBJ2-7; 14 bases are shared with TRBD2. Germline CDR1 and CDR2: SQVTM and ANQGSEA. Losses at the gene ends were 7 bases for V and 2 bases for J; bases not matched to a gene: 7. The CDR3 has 15 amino acids.

This clonotype appeared once. V and J are TRBV7-6 and TRBJ2-1, with D hard to call. Trimming left V 1 base short and J 0 bases short, with 13 bases between. From germline, CDR1 is SGHVS and CDR2 FNYEAQ. The CDR3 sequence is 17 residues long. The CDR3 protein is CASSLVAEMGSYNEQFF. The CDR3 DNA reads as TGTGCCAGCAGCTTAGTTGCGGAGATGGGCTCCTACAATGAGCAGTTCTTC. The variable domain in full, with the rest retrieved from reference TRBV7-6 and TRBJ2-1, is GAGVSQSPRYKVTKRGQDVALRCDPISGHVSLYWYRQALGQGPEFLTYFNYEAQQDKSGLPNDRFSAERPEGSISTLTIQRTEQRDSAMYRCASSLVAEMGSYNEQFFGPGTRLTVL.

This rearrangement joins TRBV20-1 to TRBJ2-3, with a tentative D call TRBD2 (6 bases). Deletions cut 2 bases from V and 5 bases from J, with 29 bases between. Germline V gene data show CDR1 as DFQATT and CDR2 as SNEGSKA (reference sequence). This CDR3 region has 19 residues. The CDR3 loop reads CSARSRTPLGGESGDTQYF. In DNA form, the CDR3 reads TGCAGTGCTAGATCGAGGACTCCGCTCGGGGGAGAATCGGGAGATACGCAGTATTTT.

This clonotype came up many times. A junction end diverges from the germline sequence, so it may reflect a read error. This chain links TRBV5-1 with TRBJ2-1; 9 bases map to TRBD2. This CDR3 has 14 residues. Germline V lookup: CDR1 SGHRS, CDR2 YFSETQ. The CDR3 sequence is CASGLAGEDNEQFF. The CDR3 DNA follows: TGCGCCAGCGGCTTAGCGGGAGAAGACAATGAGCAGTTCTTC.

This clonotype was recorded at least ten times. The V and J genes are TRBV12-3 or TRBV12-4 and TRBJ2-1, with a possible D match to TRBD1 (6 bases). The CDR3 is 13 amino acids. Trimming took off 0 bases at V and 13 bases at J, with 13 bases between the two ends. The CDR3 DNA sequence: TGTGCCAGCAGTTTAGCCCTGGGACACCCCCAGTTCTTC. Its protein is CASSLALGHPQFF.

This clonotype appeared many times. The V gene is TRBV7-8, the J gene TRBJ1-5; D remains ambiguous. This CDR3 contains 17 residues. Deletions cut 1 base from V and 0 bases from J, with 13 bases between. The germline V gene encodes CDR1 SGHVS and CDR2 FQNEAQ. The CDR3 protein is CASSLEPRAYSNQPQHF. Here the CDR3 DNA reads TGTGCCAGCAGCTTAGAGCCCAGAGCGTATAGCAATCAGCCCCAGCATTTT.

This clonotype was detected ten times or more. The genes are TRBV29-1 and TRBJ2-1; 11 bases map to TRBD2. The CDR3 sequence is 17 residues long. Unmatched junction bases numbered 16, after V lost 6 bases and J lost 6 bases. In germline, CDR1 is SQVTM, CDR2 ANQGSEA. CDR3 nucleotides: TGCAGCGTCGGATTAGTCACTAGCGGGGGCCCATTCAATGAGCAGTTCTTC. Translated: CSVGLVTSGGPFNEQFF.

This clonotype came up a few times. The CDR3, as DNA: TGTGCCAGCAGCTTAGACCCGGACAGGGGGAACAATGGCTACACCTTC. Its protein is CASSLDPDRGNNGYTF. The chain links TRBV11-3 to TRBJ1-2, with 10 positions matching TRBD1. The CDR3 runs 16 residues. Germline loops: CDR1 SGHNT, CDR2 YENEEA. V dropped 0 bases and J dropped 6; count of bases not matched to a gene: 7.

This clonotype was counted ten times or more. The V and J genes are TRBV29-1 and TRBJ2-7, with D tentatively TRBD1 (6 bases). The CDR3 length is 11 residues. Trimming removed 4 bases from V and 7 bases from J, with 11 bases in between. CDR1 and CDR2 (germline): SQVTM, ANQGSEA. The CDR3 spells CSVGHRGEQYF. Here the CDR3 DNA reads TGCAGCGTTGGTCATAGGGGGGAGCAGTACTTC.

The rearrangement joins TRBV12-3 or TRBV12-4 to TRBJ1-1; D gene unclear. The length of the CDR3 is 13 residues. Between the trimmed V and J ends, which lost 6 bases and 5 bases, there was a span of 13 bases. Here the CDR3 reads CASSPDPGTEAFF. In DNA, the CDR3 is TGTGCCAGCAGCCCAGACCCCGGGACTGAAGCTTTCTTT.

Only a few counts were recorded for this clonotype. V usage is TRBV29-1 and J usage is TRBJ2-5, with 7 bases matching TRBD1. CDR1 is SQVTM, CDR2 ANQGSEA, per germline. The CDR3 totals 15 residues. Trimming at V came to 6 bases and at J to 3 bases, leaving 13 bases not matched to a gene. CDR3 sequence (DNA): TGCAGCGTCCGGGCTAGGGACAGAAAAAAAGAGACCCAGTACTTC. It is translated as CSVRARDRKKETQYF.

V is TRBV4-1 and J is TRBJ2-7, with 9 bases lining up with TRBD1. With V trimmed by 3 bases and J by 7 bases, 4 bases remained unmatched. Germline V gene data show CDR1 as MGHRA and CDR2 as YSYEKL. The CDR3 runs 13 residues. DNA of the CDR3: TGCGCCAGCAGCCAGGGACAGGGTGATGAGCAGTACTTC. Translation: CASSQGQGDEQYF.

This clonotype has only a few counts. The V call is TRBV20-1, the J call TRBJ2-1; 7 bases map to TRBD2. The V gene's germline CDR1 is DFQATT and CDR2 SNEGSKA (reference sequence). V trimming: 0 bases; J trimming: 8 bases; junction bases outside the gene matches: 7. This CDR3 is 14 amino acids long. The CDR3 region has the DNA TGCAGTGCTAGAGATCTGGCTAGCGGCTATGAGCAGTTCTTC. Translation gives CSARDLASGYEQFF.